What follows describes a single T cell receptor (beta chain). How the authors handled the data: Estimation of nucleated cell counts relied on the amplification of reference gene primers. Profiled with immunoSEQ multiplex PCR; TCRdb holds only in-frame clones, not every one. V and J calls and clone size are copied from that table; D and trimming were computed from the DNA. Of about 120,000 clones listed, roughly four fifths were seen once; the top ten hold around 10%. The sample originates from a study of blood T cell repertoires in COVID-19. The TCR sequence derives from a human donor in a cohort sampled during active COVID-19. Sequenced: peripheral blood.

This CDR3 is CATIQPGVRGQETQYF. CDR3 in DNA: TGTGCCACCATCCAGCCAGGGGTAAGGGGCCAAGAGACCCAGTACTTC. The rearrangement joins TRBV19 to TRBJ2-5; a weak D match, TRBD1 (6 bases). CDR1 and CDR2 (germline): LNHDA, SQIVND (reference sequence). CDR3 length equals 16 residues. Trimming took off 10 bases at V and 1 base at J, with 22 bases between the two ends.